The 29 T cell receptor beta chains reported below all come from one sample, sequenced in a study of sequential checkpoint blockade in melanoma (dated by TCRdb to the late 2010s). The library was built by means of the immunoSEQ multiplex PCR assay. The table comes from immuneACCESS by way of TCRdb, which keeps in-frame sequences with V and J called. Part of the clones is missing from these tables; in studies checked, under half for an unresolved V gene and the rest for unknown reasons. A total of 35,000 to 40,000 clones appear in this sample, over 30% of them only once. The ten largest clonotypes hold about 1.6% of the sample. The treatment or condition label, as the study defines it: randomized to nivolumab then ipilimumab (arm A) or the reverse (arm B). The sample here was tumor tissue (inferred from file names), taken from a patient given nivolumab and ipilimumab in sequence. The receptor set was obtained from a human donor with melanoma.

V is TRBV5-1 and J is TRBJ2-5, with TRBD1 matching over 7 bases. This CDR3 has 14 amino acids. CDR1 is SGHRS, CDR2 YFSETQ, per germline. With 4 bases clipped from V and 5 bases from J, the junction kept 8 bases outside the gene matches. In DNA form, the CDR3 reads TGCGCCAGCAGCGTGACAGGGCTCGGGGAGACCCAGTACTTC. This codes for CASSVTGLGETQYF.

The CDR3 here is CATSGPTWDRGEGNYGYTF. As DNA, the CDR3 is TGTGCCACCAGCGGACCGACCTGGGACAGGGGCGAGGGGAACTATGGCTACACCTTC. The V and J genes are TRBV15 and TRBJ1-2; TRBD1 aligns across 10 bases. Germline-derived CDR1 and CDR2 are LNHNV and YYDKDF (reference sequence). Trimming took 5 bases from V and 2 from J; bases not matched to a gene: 17. CDR3 length equals 19 residues.

This sequence joins TRBV19 and TRBJ2-7; 9 nucleotides align to TRBD1. This CDR3 region has 14 residues. Germline lookup yields CDR1 LNHDA and CDR2 SQIVND (reference sequence). Trimming cost V 4 bases and J 7 bases; bases outside gene matches: 8. The DNA for the CDR3 is TGTGCCAGTAGTAACACCGGGACAGGGTGGGAGCAGTACTTC. This codes for CASSNTGTGWEQYF.

This chain uses TRBV9 with TRBJ2-2; either TRBD1 or TRBD2 may supply D (5 bases each). Trimming shortened V by 3 bases and J by 10 bases, and 13 bases separated the two germline ends. Germline loops: CDR1 SGDLS, CDR2 YYNGEE. The CDR3 covers 13 residues. CDR3 bases: TGTGCCAGCAGCGGCCGAGGGGCCGCGGAGCTGTTTTTT. As protein: CASSGRGAAELFF.

The rearrangement links TRBV28 to TRBJ2-6; D perhaps matches TRBD1 (5 bases). The length of the CDR3 is 18 residues. CDR1 and CDR2 (germline): MDHEN, SYDVKM. V lost 4 bases and J lost 0, with 16 bases in between. In DNA form, the CDR3 reads TGTGCCAGCAGTTGGGGCTATCCCAAACTCTCTGGGGCCAACGTCCTGACTTTC. As protein: CASSWGYPKLSGANVLTF. Complete variable domain (other parts from reference TRBV28 and TRBJ2-6): DVKVTQSSRYLVKRTGEKVFLECVQDMDHENMFWYRQDPGLGLRLIYFSYDVKMKEKGDIPEGYSVSREKKERFSLILESASTNQTSMYLCASSWGYPKLSGANVLTFGAGSRLTVL.

V is TRBV10-2 and J is TRBJ2-1, with D possibly being TRBD1 (6 bases). Germline lookup yields CDR1 WSHSY and CDR2 SAAADI. With 4 bases removed from V and 6 bases from J, the gap between germline ends came to 19 bases. There are 16 residues in the CDR3. CDR3 sequence reads: CASSANRGSSGNEQFF. The DNA of the CDR3 is TGCGCCAGCAGTGCCAATAGGGGGTCGTCCGGCAATGAGCAGTTCTTC.

This rearrangement joins TRBV11-3 to TRBJ2-5; unclear D gene. CDR3 length: 14 residues. Germline values: CDR1 SGHNT, CDR2 YENEEA. Trimming cost V 5 bases and J 5 bases, with 15 bases left between them. The CDR3 protein is CASSRTPPPETQYF. The CDR3 DNA reads TGTGCCAGCAGCCGTACCCCCCCACCCGAGACCCAGTACTTC.

Only a few counts were recorded for this clone. The V call is TRBV6-8, the J call TRBJ2-7; D may be TRBD1 (6 bases). There are 14 residues in the CDR3. V gave up 10 bases and J gave up 2 bases, with 18 bases separating them. Germline V gene data show CDR1 as MNHGY and CDR2 as SAAAGT. The CDR3, as DNA: TGTGCCACAGGCCTGAAGGGGGTCACCTACGAGCAGTACTTC. This gives the protein CATGLKGVTYEQYF.

The chain links TRBV14 to TRBJ2-5; 11 nucleotides line up with TRBD2. Germline V gene sequence: CDR1 SGHDN, CDR2 FVKESK. V was pared by 1 base and J by 8 bases, with 6 bases of the junction left unmatched. The CDR3 has 15 residues. The CDR3 loop is CASSQGSGGAETQYF. In nucleotides, the CDR3 is TGTGCCAGCAGCCAAGGTAGCGGGGGGGCCGAAACCCAGTACTTC.

This clone has a handful of counts. The J gene is TRBJ2-1, the V gene TRBV9, with D perhaps matching TRBD2 (6 bases). Germline assignment: CDR1 SGDLS and CDR2 YYNGEE. The CDR3 length is 15 residues. The V end lost 0 bases, the J end lost 2 bases, and 9 bases lay between the germline ends. The CDR3 nucleotides are TGTGCCAGCAGCGTAGCGGGCGGGACCTACAATGAGCAGTTCTTC. It translates to CASSVAGGTYNEQFF.

This clone was picked up a small number of times. The chain joins TRBV6-8 to TRBJ1-1; 9 bases are shared with TRBD1. V was pared by 10 bases and J by 7 bases, with 13 bases of the junction left unmatched. The CDR3 has 14 amino acids. Germline CDR1 MNHGY, CDR2 SAAAGT. In DNA, the CDR3 is TGTGCCATCAGCAGACAGGGGGAAAAAGGTGAAGCTTTCTTT. Residues: CAISRQGEKGEAFF.

The gene calls are TRBV11-3 and TRBJ1-1; D is unresolved. Trimming left V 5 bases short and J 2 bases short, with 12 bases between. This CDR3 has 14 amino acids. Germline CDR1 is SGHNT and CDR2 is YENEEA. The CDR3: CASSTWTENTEAFF. CDR3 nucleotides: TGTGCCAGCAGCACCTGGACGGAAAACACTGAAGCTTTCTTT.

This clone occurred a few times. The chain couples TRBV6-8 to TRBJ1-2; D is possibly TRBD1 (5 bases). CDR3 length: 13 amino acids. V was clipped by 4 bases and J by 8 bases, with 14 bases between them. Germline loops: CDR1 MNHGY, CDR2 SAAAGT. In DNA form, the CDR3 reads TGTGCCAGCAGTTCCGGGGACTCGAGGGGCTACACCTTC. This codes for CASSSGDSRGYTF.

This clone was picked up many times. The CDR3 DNA reads TGTGCCAGCAGCAGGGACTTCGGGACCGCGGGTACTGAAGCTTTCTTT. Translation gives CASSRDFGTAGTEAFF. This chain uses TRBV11-3 with TRBJ1-1, with D maybe TRBD1 (5 bases). Germline CDR1 reads SGHNT; CDR2 reads YENEEA. Trimming stripped 5 bases from V and 5 bases from J, with 21 bases between. There are 16 residues in the CDR3.

This clone appeared a single time. This chain links TRBV18 with TRBJ2-3; a possible D gene is TRBD2 (6 bases). With 5 bases removed from V and 0 bases from J, the gap between germline ends came to 6 bases. The V gene's germline CDR1 is KGHSH and CDR2 LQKENI. This CDR3 has 13 residues. The CDR3 here is CASSGTSTDTQYF. CDR3 nucleotides: TGTGCCAGCTCAGGGACTAGCACAGATACGCAGTATTTT.

The rearrangement uses TRBV9 and TRBJ1-5; the D is unclear. V dropped 0 bases and J dropped 0 bases, with 1 base sitting between them. This CDR3 is 13 amino acids long. Germline loops: CDR1 SGDLS, CDR2 YYNGEE. Here the CDR3 DNA reads TGTGCCAGCAGCGTAGGTAGCAATCAGCCCCAGCATTTT. Protein: CASSVGSNQPQHF. The entire variable domain, with the rest obtained from reference TRBV9 and TRBJ1-5, is as follows: DSGVTQTPKHLITATGQRVTLRCSPRSGDLSVYWYQQSLDQGLQFLIQYYNGEERAKGNILERFSAQQFPDLHSELNLSSLELGDSALYFCASSVGSNQPQHFGDGTRLSIL.

This clone was picked up a small number of times. The chain uses TRBV7-7 and TRBJ2-3; 9 positions match TRBD1. V lost 3 bases to trimming and J lost 4 bases; unmatched junction nucleotides: 2. Germline-derived CDR1 and CDR2 are SSHAT and FNYEAQ (reference sequence). The CDR3 loop spans 14 amino acids. The CDR3 DNA follows: TGTGCCAGCAGCTTGGGACAGGGACCAGATACGCAGTATTTT. Amino acid sequence: CASSLGQGPDTQYF. Full variable domain (missing parts from reference TRBV7-7 and TRBJ2-3): GAGVSQSPRYKVTKRGQDVTLRCDPISSHATLYWYQQALGQGPEFLTYFNYEAQPDKSGLPSDRFSAERPEGSISTLTIQRTEQRDSAMYRCASSLGQGPDTQYFGPGTRLTVL.

In this sample, this clone turned up a few times. The chain has TRBV11-3 and TRBJ2-1; the D gene is possibly TRBD2 (5 bases). Germline CDR1 is SGHNT and CDR2 is YENEEA. This CDR3 has 17 residues. The germline V and J ends were trimmed by 3 bases and 0 bases, with 15 bases remaining between them. In DNA, the CDR3 is TGTGCCAGCAGCTTGGAGGTTGCCCAGAGCTCCTACAATGAGCAGTTCTTC. Amino acid sequence: CASSLEVAQSSYNEQFF.

This clone was seen only a few times. This chain uses TRBV29-1 with TRBJ1-4, with D unresolved. The V gene's germline CDR1 is SQVTM and CDR2 ANQGSEA. This CDR3 has 13 amino acids. V dropped 3 bases and J dropped 5 bases, with 10 bases sitting between them. The CDR3 DNA is TGCAGCGTTGATTTAAGGCAGAATGAAAAACTGTTTTTT. It specifies CSVDLRQNEKLFF.

The chain links TRBV5-1 to TRBJ2-1; TRBD2 aligns across 10 bases. With 5 bases clipped from V and 7 bases from J, the junction kept 6 bases outside the gene matches. Per the germline V gene, CDR1 is SGHRS and CDR2 is YFSETQ. This CDR3 has 14 amino acids. The CDR3 bases are TGCGCCAGCAGATTAGGACTAGCGGCAAATGAGCAGTTCTTC. Amino acids: CASRLGLAANEQFF.

The chain couples TRBV5-4 to TRBJ2-1, with 7 bases aligning to TRBD2. After removal of 2 bases from V and 3 bases from J, the junction contained 5 bases not matched to a gene. Germline-derived CDR1 and CDR2 are SGHNT and YYREEE (reference sequence). There are 15 residues in the CDR3. Written as DNA, the CDR3 is TGTGCCAGCAGCTTAGGGTGGGGGGGCTACAATGAGCAGTTCTTC. Translating it yields CASSLGWGGYNEQFF.

The chain carries TRBV23-1 and TRBJ2-2; a possible D gene is TRBD2 (5 bases). TRBV23-1 is annotated as an ORF whose role is uncertain. There are 13 residues in the CDR3. The V gene lost 6 bases and the J gene lost 5 bases, with 10 bases spanning the gap. In DNA form, the CDR3 reads TGCGCCAGCAGCGGAGAGGGAACCGGGGAGCTGTTTTTT. The encoded protein is CASSGEGTGELFF.

The CDR3 spells CASSLGASGGAGELFF. The CDR3, as DNA: TGTGCCAGCAGCTTAGGGGCTAGCGGGGGCGCCGGGGAGCTGTTTTTT. The rearrangement uses TRBV11-3 and TRBJ2-2; 10 bases are a match to TRBD2. Germline V gives CDR1 SGHNT, CDR2 YENEEA. The V and J ends lost 1 base and 6 bases, in that order; junction bases with no gene match: 5. This CDR3 is built from 16 residues.

In DNA form, the CDR3 reads TGTGCCTGGAGCTCGGGGGGATCCAAAAACATTCAGTACTTC. This sequence encodes CAWSSGGSKNIQYF. V is TRBV30 and J is TRBJ2-4, with 7 bases identical to TRBD2. This CDR3 has 14 residues. Germline CDR1 GTSNPN, CDR2 SVGIG (reference sequence). V shed 3 bases and J 2 bases; nucleotides not matched to a gene: 4.

The V and J genes are TRBV19 and TRBJ2-2; 8 nucleotides match TRBD2. Germline CDR1 reads LNHDA; CDR2 reads SQIVND (reference sequence). V lost 5 bases, J lost 3 bases, and 11 bases stayed unmatched. The CDR3 extends over 17 amino acids. In DNA form, the CDR3 reads TGTGCCAGTAGTTCCCCGTTGAGCGGGGGAGACACCGGGGAGCTGTTTTTT. This encodes CASSSPLSGGDTGELFF.

This chain joins TRBV6-8 and TRBJ1-2, with D tentatively TRBD1 (6 bases). Deletions cut 0 bases from V and 4 bases from J, with 9 bases between. The CDR3 loop spans 14 amino acids. Germline V lookup: CDR1 MNHGY, CDR2 SAAAGT. CDR3 sequence reads: CASSYSRRGYGYTF. CDR3 nucleotides: TGTGCCAGCAGTTACTCGCGCAGGGGCTATGGCTACACCTTC.

The chain carries TRBV5-1 and TRBJ2-5, with 10 bases aligning to TRBD2. The CDR3 covers 16 residues. In germline, CDR1 is SGHRS, CDR2 YFSETQ. Trimming took 6 bases from V and 1 from J; bases not matched to a gene: 9. The DNA for the CDR3 is TGCGCCAGCACCCGGGGGGCTAGCGGGGGCCAAGAGACCCAGTACTTC. Translating it yields CASTRGASGGQETQYF.

This clone has more than one count but fewer than ten. This chain uses TRBV11-3 with TRBJ1-2, with 7 positions matching TRBD1. This CDR3 has 17 amino acids. V shed 5 bases, J shed 8 bases, and the junction held 20 bases outside the gene matches. The V gene's germline CDR1 is SGHNT and CDR2 YENEEA. The CDR3 region is CASSTLLQGEFPYGYTF. CDR3 in DNA: TGTGCCAGCAGCACCCTCCTTCAGGGGGAGTTCCCTTACGGCTACACCTTC.

The rearrangement links TRBV19 to TRBJ2-1; the D gene could be TRBD1 or TRBD2 (5 bases each). V gave up 9 bases and J gave up 4 bases, with 19 bases separating them. Germline V gene lookup returns CDR1 LNHDA and CDR2 SQIVND (reference sequence). The CDR3 contains 15 residues. Here the CDR3 DNA reads TGTGCCAGCCATCGACCGGGACCAGGATACAATGAGCAGTTCTTC. This sequence encodes CASHRPGPGYNEQFF.